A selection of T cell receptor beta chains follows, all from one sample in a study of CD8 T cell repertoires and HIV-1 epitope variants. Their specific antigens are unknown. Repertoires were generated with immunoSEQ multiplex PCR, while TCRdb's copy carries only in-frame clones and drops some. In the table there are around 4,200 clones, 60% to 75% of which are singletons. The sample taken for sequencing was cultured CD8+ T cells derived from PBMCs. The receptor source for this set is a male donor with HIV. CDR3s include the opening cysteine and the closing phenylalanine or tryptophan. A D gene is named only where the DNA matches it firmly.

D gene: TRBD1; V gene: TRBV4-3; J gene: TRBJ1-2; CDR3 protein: CASSLTGTGDGYTF
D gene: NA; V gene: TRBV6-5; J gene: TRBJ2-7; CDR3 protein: CASSKSRVDEQYF
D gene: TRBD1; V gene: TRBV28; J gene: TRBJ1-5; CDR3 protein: CASSLGQGGTQPQHF
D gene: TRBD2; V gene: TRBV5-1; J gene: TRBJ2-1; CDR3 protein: CASSLQAGGHNEQFF
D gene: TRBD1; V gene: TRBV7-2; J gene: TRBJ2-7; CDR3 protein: CASSLVPDRGYEQYF
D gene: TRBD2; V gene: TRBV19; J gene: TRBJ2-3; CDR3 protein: CASSIVAGAVDTQYF
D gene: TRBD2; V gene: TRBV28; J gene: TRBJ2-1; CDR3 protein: CASSPGEVFDLAGGWYNEQFF
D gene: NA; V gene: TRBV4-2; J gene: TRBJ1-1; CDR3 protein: CASSLGGNTEAFF
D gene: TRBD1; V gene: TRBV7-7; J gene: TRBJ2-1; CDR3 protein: CASSLDRTGLPLF
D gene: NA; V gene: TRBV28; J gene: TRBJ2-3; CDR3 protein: CASSLEKPGTDTQYF
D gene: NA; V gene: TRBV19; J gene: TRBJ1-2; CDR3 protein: CASSPRAYNYGYTF
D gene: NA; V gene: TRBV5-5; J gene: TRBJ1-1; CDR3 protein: CASSSLSQVNTEAFF
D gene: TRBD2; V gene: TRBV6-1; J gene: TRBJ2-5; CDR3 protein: CASSEKLAGALGYQETQYF
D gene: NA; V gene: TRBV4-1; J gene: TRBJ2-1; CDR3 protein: CASSRIGDYNEQFF
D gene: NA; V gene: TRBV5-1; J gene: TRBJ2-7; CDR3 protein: CASSTSGDYEQYF
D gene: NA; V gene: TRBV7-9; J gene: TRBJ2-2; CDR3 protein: CASSLQDGELFF
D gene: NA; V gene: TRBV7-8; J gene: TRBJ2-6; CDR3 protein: CASSLSPGANVLTF
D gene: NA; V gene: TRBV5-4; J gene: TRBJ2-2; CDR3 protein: CASSHGVNTGELFF
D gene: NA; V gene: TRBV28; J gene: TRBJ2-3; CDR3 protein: CASRRGTYYTDTQYF
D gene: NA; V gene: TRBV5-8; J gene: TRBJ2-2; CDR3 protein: CASSLGTGVAGELFF
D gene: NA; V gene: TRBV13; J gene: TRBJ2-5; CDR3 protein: CASSLRVQETQYF
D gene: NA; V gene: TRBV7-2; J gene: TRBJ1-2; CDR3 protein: CASSSDLVPLQGYTF
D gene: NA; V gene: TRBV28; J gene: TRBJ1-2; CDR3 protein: CASSTNYGYTF
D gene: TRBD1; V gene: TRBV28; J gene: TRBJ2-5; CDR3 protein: CASSRESGGQETQYF
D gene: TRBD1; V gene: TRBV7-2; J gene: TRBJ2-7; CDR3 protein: CASSHIAGTGEQYF
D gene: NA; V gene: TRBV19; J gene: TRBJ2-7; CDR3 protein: CASPWGEHRDPYEQYF
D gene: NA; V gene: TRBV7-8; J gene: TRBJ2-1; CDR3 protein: CASSPPEYYNEQFF
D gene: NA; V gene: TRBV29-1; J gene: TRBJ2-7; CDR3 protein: CSVELDRSYEQYF